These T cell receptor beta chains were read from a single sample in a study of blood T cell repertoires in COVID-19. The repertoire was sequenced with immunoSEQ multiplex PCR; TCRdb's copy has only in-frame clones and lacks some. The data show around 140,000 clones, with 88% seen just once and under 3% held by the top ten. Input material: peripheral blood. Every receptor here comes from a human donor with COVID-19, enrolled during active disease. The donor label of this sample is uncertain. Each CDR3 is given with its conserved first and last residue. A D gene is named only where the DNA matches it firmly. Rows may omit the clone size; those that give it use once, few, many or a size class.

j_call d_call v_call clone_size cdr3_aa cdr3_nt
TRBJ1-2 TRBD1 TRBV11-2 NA CASSFTGTGSYTF TGTGCCAGCAGTTTTACCGGGACAGGGAGCTACACCTTC
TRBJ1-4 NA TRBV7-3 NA CASSLKGSDSINEKLFF TGTGCCAGCAGCCTGAAGGGGTCGGACAGTATTAATGAAAAACTGTTTTTT
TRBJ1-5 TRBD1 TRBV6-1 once CASSAGTGWEYQPQHF TGTGCCAGCAGTGCCGGGACAGGGTGGGAGTATCAGCCCCAGCATTTT
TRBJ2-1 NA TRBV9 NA CASSVVGGSSYNEQFF TGTGCCAGCAGCGTAGTTGGCGGTAGCTCCTACAATGAGCAGTTCTTC
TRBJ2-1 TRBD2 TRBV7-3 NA CASSLGLAGKYNEQFF TGTGCCAGCAGCTTAGGACTAGCGGGGAAGTACAATGAGCAGTTCTTC
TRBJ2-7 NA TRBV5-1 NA CASSPPPSEEQYF TGCGCCAGCAGCCCCCCCCCGAGCGAAGAGCAGTACTTC
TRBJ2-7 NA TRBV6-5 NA CASSYAPDSYEQYF TGTGCCAGCAGTTATGCGCCTGACTCCTACGAGCAGTACTTC
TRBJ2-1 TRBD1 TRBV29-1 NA CSLRGQSLPEQFF TGCAGCCTGAGGGGACAGAGCCTCCCTGAGCAGTTCTTC
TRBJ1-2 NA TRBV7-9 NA CASSSTDYGYTF TGTGCCAGCAGCTCGACAGACTATGGCTACACCTTC
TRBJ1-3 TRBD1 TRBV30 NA CAWNDPGGSGNTIYF TGTGCCTGGAACGACCCAGGGGGCTCTGGAAACACCATATATTTT
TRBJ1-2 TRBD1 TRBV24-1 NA CATSGTATYGYTF TGTGCCACCAGCGGGACAGCTACTTATGGCTACACCTTC
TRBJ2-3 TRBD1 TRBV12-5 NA CASGLGWTGGGDTQYF TGTGCTAGTGGTTTGGGGTGGACAGGGGGTGGAGATACGCAGTATTTT
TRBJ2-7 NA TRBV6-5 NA CASSQTQGPYEQYF TGTGCCAGCTCTCAGACCCAGGGTCCCTACGAGCAGTACTTC
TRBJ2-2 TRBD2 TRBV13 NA CASSTLAGGHTGELFF TGTGCCAGCAGCACCCTAGCGGGAGGGCACACCGGGGAGCTGTTTTTT
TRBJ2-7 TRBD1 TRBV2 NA CASRPTGGGYEQYF TGTGCCAGCAGGCCCACAGGGGGCGGCTACGAGCAGTACTTC
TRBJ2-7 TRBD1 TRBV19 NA CASRPTGIHEQYF TGTGCCAGTAGACCGACAGGGATTCACGAGCAGTACTTC
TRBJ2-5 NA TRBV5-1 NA CASSPGEYQETQYF TGCGCCAGCAGCCCAGGGGAGTACCAAGAGACCCAGTACTTC
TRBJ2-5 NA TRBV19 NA CASSARRKTQYF TGTGCCAGTAGTGCCAGGAGGAAGACCCAGTACTTC
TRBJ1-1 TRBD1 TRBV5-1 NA CASKGAANTEAFF TGCGCCAGTAAGGGGGCTGCGAACACTGAAGCTTTCTTT
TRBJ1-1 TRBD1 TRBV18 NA CASSPGQGANTEAFF TGTGCCAGCTCACCCGGACAGGGGGCGAACACTGAAGCTTTCTTT
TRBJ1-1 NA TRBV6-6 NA CASSTTDGGEAFF TGTGCCAGCTCTACTACCGACGGGGGTGAAGCTTTCTTT
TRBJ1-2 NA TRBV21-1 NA CASSKSEGQSDYGYTF TGTGCCAGCAGCAAAAGCGAGGGACAGTCGGACTATGGCTACACCTTC
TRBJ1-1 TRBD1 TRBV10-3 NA CAIRDRVHTEAFF TGTGCCATCAGGGACAGGGTACACACTGAAGCTTTCTTT
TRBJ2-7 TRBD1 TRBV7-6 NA CASSLGDSIYEQYF TGTGCCAGCAGCTTAGGGGACAGCATATACGAGCAGTACTTC
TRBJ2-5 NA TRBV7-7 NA CASSGTGNQETQYF TGTGCTAGCAGCGGTACGGGGAACCAAGAGACCCAGTACTTC
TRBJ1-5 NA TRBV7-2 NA CASSLGPGYSNQPQHF TGTGCCAGCAGCTTAGGTCCCGGTTATAGCAATCAGCCCCAGCATTTT
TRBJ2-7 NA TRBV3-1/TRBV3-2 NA CASSRELAYEQYF TGTGCCAGCAGCCGCGAGCTAGCCTACGAGCAGTACTTC
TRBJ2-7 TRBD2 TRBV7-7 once CASSLAAGGSYEQYF TGTGCCAGCAGCTTAGCCGCGGGGGGGTCCTACGAGCAGTACTTC
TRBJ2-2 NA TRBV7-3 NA CASSFDRNGELFF TGTGCCAGCAGCTTCGACAGGAACGGGGAGCTGTTTTTT
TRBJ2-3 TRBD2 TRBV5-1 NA CASSLTSGRSDTQYF TGCGCCAGCAGCTTAACTAGCGGGAGGTCCGATACGCAGTATTTT
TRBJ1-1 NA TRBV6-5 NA CASSYNRKAFF TGTGCCAGCAGTTACAACAGGAAAGCTTTCTTT
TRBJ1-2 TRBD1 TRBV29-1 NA CSVGAGQGYGYTF TGCAGCGTTGGAGCGGGACAGGGCTATGGCTACACCTTC
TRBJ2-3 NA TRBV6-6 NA CASSRGQLLARDTQYF TGTGCCAGCAGCCGGGGACAGCTACTAGCAAGAGATACGCAGTATTTT
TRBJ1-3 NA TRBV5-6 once CASSFLFEENTIYF TGTGCCAGCAGCTTTTTATTCGAGGAAAACACCATATATTTT
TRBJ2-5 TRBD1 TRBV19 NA CASSISDRGETQYF TGTGCCAGTAGTATAAGTGACAGGGGGGAGACCCAGTACTTC
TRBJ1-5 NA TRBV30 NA CAWSQHSNQPQHF TGTGCCTGGAGCCAACATAGCAATCAGCCCCAGCATTTT
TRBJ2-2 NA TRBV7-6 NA CASSNDVRHAGELFF TGTGCCAGCAGCAACGATGTCAGGCATGCCGGGGAGCTGTTTTTT
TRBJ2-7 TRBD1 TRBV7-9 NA CASSPTGGEQYF TGTGCCAGCAGTCCTACAGGGGGCGAGCAGTACTTC
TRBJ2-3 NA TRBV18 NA CASSRSMGARTDTQYF TGTGCCAGCTCACGGTCTATGGGGGCCCGCACAGATACGCAGTATTTT
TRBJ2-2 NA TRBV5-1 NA CASSLTSGTGELFF TGCGCCAGCAGCTTGACGTCGGGCACCGGGGAGCTGTTTTTT